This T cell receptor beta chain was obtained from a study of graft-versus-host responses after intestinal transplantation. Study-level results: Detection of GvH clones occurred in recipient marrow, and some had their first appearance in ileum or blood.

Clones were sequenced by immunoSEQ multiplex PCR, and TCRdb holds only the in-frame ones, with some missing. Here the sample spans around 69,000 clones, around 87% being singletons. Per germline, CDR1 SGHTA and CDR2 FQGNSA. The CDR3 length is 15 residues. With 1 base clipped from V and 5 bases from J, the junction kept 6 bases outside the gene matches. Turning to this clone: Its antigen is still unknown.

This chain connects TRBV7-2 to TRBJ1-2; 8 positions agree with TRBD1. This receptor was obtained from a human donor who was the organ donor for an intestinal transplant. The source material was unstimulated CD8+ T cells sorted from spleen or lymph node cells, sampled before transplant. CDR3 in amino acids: CASSLGGQDRYGYTF. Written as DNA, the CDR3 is TGTGCCAGCAGCTTAGGGGGACAGGATCGGTATGGCTACACCTTC.